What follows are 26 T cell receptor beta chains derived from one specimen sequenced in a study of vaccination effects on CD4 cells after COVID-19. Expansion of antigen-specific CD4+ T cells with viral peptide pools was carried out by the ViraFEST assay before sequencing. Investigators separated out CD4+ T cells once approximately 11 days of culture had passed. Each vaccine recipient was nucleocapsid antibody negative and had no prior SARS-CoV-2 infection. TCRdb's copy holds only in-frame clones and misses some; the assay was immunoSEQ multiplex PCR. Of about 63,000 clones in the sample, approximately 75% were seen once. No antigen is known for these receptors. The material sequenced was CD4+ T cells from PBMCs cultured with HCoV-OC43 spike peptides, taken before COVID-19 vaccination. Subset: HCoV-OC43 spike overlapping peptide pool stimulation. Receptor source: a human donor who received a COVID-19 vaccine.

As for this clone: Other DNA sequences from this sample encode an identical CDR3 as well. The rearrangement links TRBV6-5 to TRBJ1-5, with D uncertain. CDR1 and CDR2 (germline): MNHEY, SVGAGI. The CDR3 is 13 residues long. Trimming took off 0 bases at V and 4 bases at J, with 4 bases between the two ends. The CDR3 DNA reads TGTGCCAGCAGTTACTCGAGGAATCAGCCCCAGCATTTT. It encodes CASSYSRNQPQHF.

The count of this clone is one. The CDR3 region has the DNA TGCGCCAGCAGCCAAGTAACTAGCGGGGGGGCTGGGGCCAAAAACATTCAGTACTTC. Residues: CASSQVTSGGAGAKNIQYF. V is TRBV4-1 and J is TRBJ2-4, with TRBD2 matching over 13 bases. The germline CDR1 and CDR2 sequences are MGHRA and YSYEKL. V dropped 1 base and J dropped 1; count of bases not matched to a gene: 7. The CDR3 sequence is 19 residues long.

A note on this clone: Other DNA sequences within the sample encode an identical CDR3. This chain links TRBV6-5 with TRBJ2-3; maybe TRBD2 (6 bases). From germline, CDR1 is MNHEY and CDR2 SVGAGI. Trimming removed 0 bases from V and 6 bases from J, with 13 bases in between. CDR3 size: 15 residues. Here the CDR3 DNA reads TGTGCCAGCAGTTACTCGAGGCTAGCGAGGGATACGCAGTATTTT. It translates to CASSYSRLARDTQYF.

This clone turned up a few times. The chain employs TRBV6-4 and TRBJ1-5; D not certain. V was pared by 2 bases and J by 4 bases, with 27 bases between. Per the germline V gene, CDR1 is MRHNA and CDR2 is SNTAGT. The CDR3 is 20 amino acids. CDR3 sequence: CASSDPRAAISQVGNQPQHF. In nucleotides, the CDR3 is TGTGCCAGCAGTGACCCTCGGGCAGCAATTTCCCAGGTGGGTAATCAGCCCCAGCATTTT.

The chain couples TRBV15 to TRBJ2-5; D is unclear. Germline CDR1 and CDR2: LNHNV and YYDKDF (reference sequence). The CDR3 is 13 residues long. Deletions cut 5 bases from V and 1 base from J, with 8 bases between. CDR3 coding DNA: TGTGCCACCAGCGGGCGTTCCCAAGAGACCCAGTACTTC. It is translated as CATSGRSQETQYF.

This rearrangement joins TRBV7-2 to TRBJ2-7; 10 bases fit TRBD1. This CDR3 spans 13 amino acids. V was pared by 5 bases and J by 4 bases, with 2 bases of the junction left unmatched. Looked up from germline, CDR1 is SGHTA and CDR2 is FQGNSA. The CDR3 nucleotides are TGTGCCAGCAGCCGGGACAGGGGATACGAGCAGTACGTC. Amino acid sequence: CASSRDRGYEQYV.

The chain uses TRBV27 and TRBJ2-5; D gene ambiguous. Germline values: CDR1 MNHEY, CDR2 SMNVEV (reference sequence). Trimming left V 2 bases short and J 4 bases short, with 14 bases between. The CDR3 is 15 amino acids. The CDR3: CASSLRRLVGETQYF. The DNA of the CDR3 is TGTGCCAGCAGTTTAAGACGGTTGGTAGGAGAGACCCAGTACTTC.

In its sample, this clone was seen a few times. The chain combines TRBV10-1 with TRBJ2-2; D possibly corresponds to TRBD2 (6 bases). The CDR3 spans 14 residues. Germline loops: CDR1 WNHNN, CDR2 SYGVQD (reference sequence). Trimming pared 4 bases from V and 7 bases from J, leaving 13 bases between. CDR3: CASSATFGGGELFF. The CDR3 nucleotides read TGCGCCAGCAGTGCGACGTTCGGGGGCGGGGAGCTGTTTTTT.

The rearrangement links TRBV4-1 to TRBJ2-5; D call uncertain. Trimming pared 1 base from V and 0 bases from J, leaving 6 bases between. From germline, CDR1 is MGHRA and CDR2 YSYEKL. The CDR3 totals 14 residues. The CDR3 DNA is TGCGCCAGCAGCCAAGTTTCCTACCAAGAGACCCAGTACTTC. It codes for CASSQVSYQETQYF.

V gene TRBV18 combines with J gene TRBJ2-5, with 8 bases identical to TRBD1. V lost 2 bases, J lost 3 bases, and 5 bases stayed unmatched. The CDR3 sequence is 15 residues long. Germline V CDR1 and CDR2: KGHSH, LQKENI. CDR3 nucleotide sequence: TGTGCCAGCTCACCAGAACAACAGGGGGAAGAGACCCAGTACTTC. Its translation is CASSPEQQGEETQYF.

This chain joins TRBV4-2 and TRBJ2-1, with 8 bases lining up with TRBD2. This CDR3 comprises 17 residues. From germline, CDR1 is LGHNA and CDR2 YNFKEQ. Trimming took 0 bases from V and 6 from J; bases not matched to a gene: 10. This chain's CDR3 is CASSQDVAPGGANEQFF. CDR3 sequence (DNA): TGTGCCAGCAGCCAAGATGTGGCCCCCGGGGGGGCCAATGAGCAGTTCTTC.

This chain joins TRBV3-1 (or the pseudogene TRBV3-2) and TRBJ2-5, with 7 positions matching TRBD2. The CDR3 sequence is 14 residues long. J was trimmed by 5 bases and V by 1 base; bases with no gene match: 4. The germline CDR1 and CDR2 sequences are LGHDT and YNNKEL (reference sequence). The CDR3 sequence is CASSQGVGGETQYF. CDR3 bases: TGTGCCAGCAGCCAAGGGGTGGGGGGGGAGACCCAGTACTTC.

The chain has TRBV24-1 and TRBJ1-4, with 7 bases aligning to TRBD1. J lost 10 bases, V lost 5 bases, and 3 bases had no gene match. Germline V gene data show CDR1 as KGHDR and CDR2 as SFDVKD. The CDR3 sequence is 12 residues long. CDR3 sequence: CATSAQGRKLFF. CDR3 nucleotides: TGTGCCACCAGTGCACAGGGGCGAAAACTGTTTTTT.

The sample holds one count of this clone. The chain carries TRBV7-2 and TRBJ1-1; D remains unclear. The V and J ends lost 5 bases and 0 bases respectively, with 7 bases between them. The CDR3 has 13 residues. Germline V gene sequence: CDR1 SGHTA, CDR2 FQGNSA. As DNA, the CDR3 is TGTGCCAGCAGCCTGAGGATGAACACTGAAGCTTTCTTT. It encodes CASSLRMNTEAFF.

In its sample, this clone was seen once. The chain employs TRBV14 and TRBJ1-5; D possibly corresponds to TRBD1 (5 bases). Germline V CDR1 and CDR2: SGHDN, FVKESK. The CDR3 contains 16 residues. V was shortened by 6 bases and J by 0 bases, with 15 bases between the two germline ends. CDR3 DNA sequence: TGTGCCAGCAGTCCATATGGGGGTTATAGCAATCAGCCCCAGCATTTT. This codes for CASSPYGGYSNQPQHF.

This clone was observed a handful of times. In nucleotides, the CDR3 is TGTGCCAGCAGCGTAACCCCAGCGGGGGGGCCGAGTGCGGTTGAGCAGTTCTTC. Translated: CASSVTPAGGPSAVEQFF. The chain couples TRBV9 to TRBJ2-1; 10 bases are shared with TRBD2. The CDR3 runs 18 residues. Germline V gene lookup returns CDR1 SGDLS and CDR2 YYNGEE. V trimming: 1 base; J trimming: 9 bases; junction bases outside the gene matches: 16.

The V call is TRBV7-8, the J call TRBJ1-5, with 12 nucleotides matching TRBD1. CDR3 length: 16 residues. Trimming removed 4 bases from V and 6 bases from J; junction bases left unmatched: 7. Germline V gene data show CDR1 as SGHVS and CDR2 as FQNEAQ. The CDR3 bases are TGTGCCAGCAGCTCCCGGGACAGGGGGCGCGGTCAGCCCCAGCATTTT. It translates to CASSSRDRGRGQPQHF.

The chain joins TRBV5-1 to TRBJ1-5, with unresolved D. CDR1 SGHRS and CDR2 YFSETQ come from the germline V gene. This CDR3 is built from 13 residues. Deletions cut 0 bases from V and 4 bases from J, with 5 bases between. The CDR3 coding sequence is TGCGCCAGCAGCTTGGCGGGGAATCAGCCCCAGCATTTT. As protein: CASSLAGNQPQHF.

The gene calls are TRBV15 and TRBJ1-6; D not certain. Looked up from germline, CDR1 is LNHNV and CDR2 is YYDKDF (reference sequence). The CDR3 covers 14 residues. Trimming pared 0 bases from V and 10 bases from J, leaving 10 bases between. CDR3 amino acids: CATSRDSSRSPLHF. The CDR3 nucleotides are TGTGCCACCAGCAGAGATTCCTCGCGGTCACCCCTCCACTTT.

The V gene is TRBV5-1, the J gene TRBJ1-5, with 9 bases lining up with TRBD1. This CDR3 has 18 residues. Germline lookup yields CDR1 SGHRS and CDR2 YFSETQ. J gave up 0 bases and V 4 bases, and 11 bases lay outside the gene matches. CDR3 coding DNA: TGCGCCAGCAGCCCCGGGGGGACAGGGCGGTATAGCAATCAGCCCCAGCATTTT. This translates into CASSPGGTGRYSNQPQHF.

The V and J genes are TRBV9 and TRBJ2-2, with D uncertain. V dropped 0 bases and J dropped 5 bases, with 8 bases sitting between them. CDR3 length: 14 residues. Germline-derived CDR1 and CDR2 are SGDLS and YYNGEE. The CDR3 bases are TGTGCCAGCAGCGTAGTTTTGGAGACCGGGGAGCTGTTTTTT. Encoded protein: CASSVVLETGELFF.

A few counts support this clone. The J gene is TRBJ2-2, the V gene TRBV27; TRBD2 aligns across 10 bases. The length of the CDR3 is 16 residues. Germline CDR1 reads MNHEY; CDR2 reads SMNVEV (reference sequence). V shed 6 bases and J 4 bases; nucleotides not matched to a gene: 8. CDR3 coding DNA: TGTGCCAGCAGGCCTTCAGCGGGGGGGTTCACCGGGGAGCTGTTTTTT. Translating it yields CASRPSAGGFTGELFF.

This CDR3 is CASSRGLGADTQYF. CDR3 in DNA: TGCGCCAGCAGCCGAGGGCTTGGAGCAGATACGCAGTATTTT. This rearrangement joins TRBV4-3 to TRBJ2-3; the D gene is possibly TRBD2 (5 bases). Trimming shortened V by 4 bases and J by 4 bases, and 12 bases separated the two germline ends. Germline-derived CDR1 and CDR2 are LGHNA and YSLEER. The CDR3 contains 14 residues.

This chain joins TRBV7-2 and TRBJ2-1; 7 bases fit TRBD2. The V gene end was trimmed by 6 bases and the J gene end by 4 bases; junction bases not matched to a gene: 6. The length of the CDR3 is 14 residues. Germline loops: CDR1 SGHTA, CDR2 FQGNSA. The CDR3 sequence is CASRSTSPYNEQFF. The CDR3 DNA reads TGTGCCAGCAGATCGACTAGCCCGTACAATGAGCAGTTCTTC.

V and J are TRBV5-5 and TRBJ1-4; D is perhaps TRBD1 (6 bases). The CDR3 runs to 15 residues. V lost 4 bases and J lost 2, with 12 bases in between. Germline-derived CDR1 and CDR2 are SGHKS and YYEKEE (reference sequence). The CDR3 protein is CASSHREGTNEKLFF. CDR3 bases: TGTGCCAGCAGCCACAGGGAGGGGACTAATGAAAAACTGTTTTTT.

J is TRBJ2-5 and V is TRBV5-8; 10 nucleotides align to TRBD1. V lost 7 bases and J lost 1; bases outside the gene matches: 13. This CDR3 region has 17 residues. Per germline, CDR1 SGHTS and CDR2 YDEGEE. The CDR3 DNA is TGTGCCAGCCCCTCGAGGCCCGGACAGGGGGTCCAAGAGACCCAGTACTTC. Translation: CASPSRPGQGVQETQYF.